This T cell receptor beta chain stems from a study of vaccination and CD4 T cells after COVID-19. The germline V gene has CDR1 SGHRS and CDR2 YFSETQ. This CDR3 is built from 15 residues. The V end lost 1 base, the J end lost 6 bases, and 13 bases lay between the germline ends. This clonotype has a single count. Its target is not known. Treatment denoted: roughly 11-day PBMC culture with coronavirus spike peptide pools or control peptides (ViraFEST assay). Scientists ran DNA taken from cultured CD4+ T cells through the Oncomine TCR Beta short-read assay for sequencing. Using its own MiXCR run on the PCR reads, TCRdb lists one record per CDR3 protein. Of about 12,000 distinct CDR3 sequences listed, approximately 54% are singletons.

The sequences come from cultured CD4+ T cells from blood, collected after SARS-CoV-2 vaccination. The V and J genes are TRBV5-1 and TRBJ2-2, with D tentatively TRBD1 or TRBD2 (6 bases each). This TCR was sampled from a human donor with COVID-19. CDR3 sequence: CASSLLGGLSGELFF. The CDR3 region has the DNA TGCGCCAGCAGCTTGTTGGGGGGCCTCTCCGGGGAGCTGTTTTTT.